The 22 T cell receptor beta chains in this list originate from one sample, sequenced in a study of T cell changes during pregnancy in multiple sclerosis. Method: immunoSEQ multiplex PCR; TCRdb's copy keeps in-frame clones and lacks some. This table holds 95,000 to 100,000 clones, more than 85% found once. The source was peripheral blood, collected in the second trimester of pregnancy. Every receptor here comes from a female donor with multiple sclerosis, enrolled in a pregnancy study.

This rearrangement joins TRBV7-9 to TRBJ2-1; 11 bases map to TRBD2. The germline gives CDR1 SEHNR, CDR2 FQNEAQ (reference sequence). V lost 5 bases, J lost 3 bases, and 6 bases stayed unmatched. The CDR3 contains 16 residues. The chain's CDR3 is CASSLPGTSGYNEQFF. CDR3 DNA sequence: TGTGCCAGCAGCCTTCCCGGGACTAGCGGCTACAATGAGCAGTTCTTC. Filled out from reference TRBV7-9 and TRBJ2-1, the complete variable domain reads DTGVSQNPRHKITKRGQNVTFRCDPISEHNRLYWYRQTLGQGPEFLTYFQNEAQLEKSRLLSDRFSAERPKGSFSTLEIQRTEQGDSAMYLCASSLPGTSGYNEQFFGPGTRLTVL.

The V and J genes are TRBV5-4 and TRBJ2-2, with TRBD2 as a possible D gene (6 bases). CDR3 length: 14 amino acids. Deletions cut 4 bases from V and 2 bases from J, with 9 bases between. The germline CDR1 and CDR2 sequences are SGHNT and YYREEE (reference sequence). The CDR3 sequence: CASSLGGNTGELFF. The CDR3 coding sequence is TGTGCCAGCAGCCTGGGAGGAAACACCGGGGAGCTGTTTTTT.

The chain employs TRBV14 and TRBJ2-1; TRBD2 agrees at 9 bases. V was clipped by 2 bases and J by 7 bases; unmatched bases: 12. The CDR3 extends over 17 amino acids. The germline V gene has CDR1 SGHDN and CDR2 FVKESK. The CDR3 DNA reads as TGTGCCAGCAGCCAACTCTTCGGCGGGACTAGCAAGAATGAGCAGTTCTTC. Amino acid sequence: CASSQLFGGTSKNEQFF.

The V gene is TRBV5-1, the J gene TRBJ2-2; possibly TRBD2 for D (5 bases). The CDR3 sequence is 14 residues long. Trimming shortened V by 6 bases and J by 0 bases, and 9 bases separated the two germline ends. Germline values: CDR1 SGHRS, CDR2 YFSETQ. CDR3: CASNRDTNTGELFF. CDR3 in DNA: TGCGCCAGCAACCGGGATACGAACACCGGGGAGCTGTTTTTT.

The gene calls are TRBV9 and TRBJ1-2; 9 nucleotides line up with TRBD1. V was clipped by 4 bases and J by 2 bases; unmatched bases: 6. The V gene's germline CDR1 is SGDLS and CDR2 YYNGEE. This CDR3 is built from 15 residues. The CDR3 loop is CASSQAGTGNYGYTF. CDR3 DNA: TGTGCCAGCAGCCAAGCCGGGACAGGGAACTATGGCTACACCTTC. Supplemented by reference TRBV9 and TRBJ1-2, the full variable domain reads DSGVTQTPKHLITATGQRVTLRCSPRSGDLSVYWYQQSLDQGLQFLIQYYNGEERAKGNILERFSAQQFPDLHSELNLSSLELGDSALYFCASSQAGTGNYGYTFGSGTRLTVV.

The CDR3: CASSRFAGAAQETQYF. The CDR3 DNA is TGTGCCAGCTCCCGATTCGCGGGGGCCGCCCAAGAGACCCAGTACTTC. The chain carries TRBV9 and TRBJ2-5, with a weak D call TRBD2 (7 bases). The CDR3 has 16 amino acids. Germline loops: CDR1 SGDLS, CDR2 YYNGEE. Trimming took 7 bases from V and 1 from J, leaving 20 bases between them.

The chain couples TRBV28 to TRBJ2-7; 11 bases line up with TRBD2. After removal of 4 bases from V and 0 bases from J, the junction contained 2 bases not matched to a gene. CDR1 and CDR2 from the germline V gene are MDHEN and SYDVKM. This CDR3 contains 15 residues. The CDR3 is CASSSLAGGSYEQYF. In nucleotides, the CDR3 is TGTGCCAGCAGTTCGCTAGCGGGAGGCTCCTACGAGCAGTACTTC.

CDR3 in amino acids: CSVEDSLKSEETQYF. The CDR3 DNA follows: TGCAGCGTTGAAGATAGTCTCAAGTCGGAAGAGACCCAGTACTTC. J is TRBJ2-5 and V is TRBV29-1; D call uncertain. In germline, CDR1 is SQVTM, CDR2 ANQGSEA. This CDR3 spans 15 amino acids. The V end lost 0 bases, the J end lost 3 bases, and 14 bases lay between the germline ends.

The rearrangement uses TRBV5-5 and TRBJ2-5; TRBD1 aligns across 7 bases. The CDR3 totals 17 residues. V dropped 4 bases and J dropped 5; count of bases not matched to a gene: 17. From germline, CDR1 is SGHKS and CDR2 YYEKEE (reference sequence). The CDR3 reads CASSPHDLRGNSETQYF. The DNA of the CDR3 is TGTGCCAGCAGCCCGCATGATCTCAGGGGGAACTCCGAGACCCAGTACTTC.

In DNA form, the CDR3 reads TGTGCCAGCAGCGCTAGCGGGAGAGTCGGTACAGATACGCAGTATTTT. The encoded protein is CASSASGRVGTDTQYF. V and J are TRBV9 and TRBJ2-3; 10 positions agree with TRBD2. Germline lookup yields CDR1 SGDLS and CDR2 YYNGEE. CDR3 length: 16 amino acids. After removal of 3 bases from V and 3 bases from J, the junction contained 7 bases not matched to a gene.

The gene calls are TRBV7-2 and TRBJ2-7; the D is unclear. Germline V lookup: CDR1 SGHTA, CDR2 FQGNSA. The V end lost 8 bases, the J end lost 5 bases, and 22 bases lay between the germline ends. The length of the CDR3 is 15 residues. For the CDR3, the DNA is TGTGCCAGCTCTTACGAGGCAGTTCAGTGGAACGAGCAGTACTTC. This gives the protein CASSYEAVQWNEQYF.

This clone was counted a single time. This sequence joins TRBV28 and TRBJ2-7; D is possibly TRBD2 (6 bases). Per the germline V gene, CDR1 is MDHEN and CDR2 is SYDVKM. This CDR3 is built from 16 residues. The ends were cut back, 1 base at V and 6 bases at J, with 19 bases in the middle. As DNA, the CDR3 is TGTGCCAGCAGTTTATCGAGTGGCGGGATAAAACGCGAGCAGTACTTC. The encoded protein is CASSLSSGGIKREQYF.

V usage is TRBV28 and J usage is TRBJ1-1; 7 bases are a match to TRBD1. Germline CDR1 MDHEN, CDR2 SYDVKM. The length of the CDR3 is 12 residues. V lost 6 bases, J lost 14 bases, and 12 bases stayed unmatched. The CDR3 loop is CASRNPYRGGFF. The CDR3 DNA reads TGTGCCAGCAGGAACCCGTACAGGGGAGGCTTCTTT.

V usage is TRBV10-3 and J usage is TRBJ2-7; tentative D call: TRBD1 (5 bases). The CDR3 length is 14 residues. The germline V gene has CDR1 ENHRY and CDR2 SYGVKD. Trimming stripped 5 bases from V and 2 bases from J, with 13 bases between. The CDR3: CAISWQGMTYEQYF. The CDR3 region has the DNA TGTGCCATCAGTTGGCAGGGTATGACCTACGAGCAGTACTTC.

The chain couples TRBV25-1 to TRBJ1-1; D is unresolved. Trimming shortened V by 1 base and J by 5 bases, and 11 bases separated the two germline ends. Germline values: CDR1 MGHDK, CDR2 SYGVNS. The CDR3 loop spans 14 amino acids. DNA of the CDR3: TGTGCCAGCAGTGAATTCCGGGGAATGACTGAAGCTTTCTTT. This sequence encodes CASSEFRGMTEAFF.

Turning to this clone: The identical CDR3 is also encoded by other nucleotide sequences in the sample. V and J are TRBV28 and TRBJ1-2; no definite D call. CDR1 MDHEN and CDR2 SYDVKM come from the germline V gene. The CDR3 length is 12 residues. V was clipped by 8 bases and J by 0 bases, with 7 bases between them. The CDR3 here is CASQEANYGYTF. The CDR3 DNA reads TGTGCCAGCCAGGAAGCTAACTATGGCTACACCTTC.

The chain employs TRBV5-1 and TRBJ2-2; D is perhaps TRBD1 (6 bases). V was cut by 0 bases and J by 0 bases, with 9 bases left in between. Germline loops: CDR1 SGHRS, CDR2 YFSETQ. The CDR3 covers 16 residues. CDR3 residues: CASSLGQASNTGELFF. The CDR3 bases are TGCGCCAGCAGCTTGGGACAGGCCTCGAACACCGGGGAGCTGTTTTTT.

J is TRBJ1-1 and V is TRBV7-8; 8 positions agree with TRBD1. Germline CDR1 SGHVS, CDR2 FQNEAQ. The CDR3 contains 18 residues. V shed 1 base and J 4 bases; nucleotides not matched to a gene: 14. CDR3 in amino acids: CASSLDSTGASSPTEAFF. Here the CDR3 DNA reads TGTGCCAGCAGCTTAGACTCGACAGGGGCTAGCTCCCCCACTGAAGCTTTCTTT.

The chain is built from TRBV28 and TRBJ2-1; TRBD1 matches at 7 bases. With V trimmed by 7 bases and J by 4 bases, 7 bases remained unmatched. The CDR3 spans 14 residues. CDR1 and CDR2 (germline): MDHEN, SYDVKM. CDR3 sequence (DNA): TGTGCCAGCAACCCGACAGGGTATTACAATGAGCAGTTCTTC. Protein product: CASNPTGYYNEQFF. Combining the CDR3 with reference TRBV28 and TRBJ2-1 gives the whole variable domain DVKVTQSSRYLVKRTGEKVFLECVQDMDHENMFWYRQDPGLGLRLIYFSYDVKMKEKGDIPEGYSVSREKKERFSLILESASTNQTSMYLCASNPTGYYNEQFFGPGTRLTVL.

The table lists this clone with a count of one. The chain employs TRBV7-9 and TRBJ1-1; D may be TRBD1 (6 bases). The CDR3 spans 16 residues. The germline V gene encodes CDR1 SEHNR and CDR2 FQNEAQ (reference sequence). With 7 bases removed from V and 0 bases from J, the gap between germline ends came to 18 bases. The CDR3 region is CASIHRAFNMNTEAFF. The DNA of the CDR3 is TGTGCCAGCATCCACAGGGCCTTCAACATGAACACTGAAGCTTTCTTT.

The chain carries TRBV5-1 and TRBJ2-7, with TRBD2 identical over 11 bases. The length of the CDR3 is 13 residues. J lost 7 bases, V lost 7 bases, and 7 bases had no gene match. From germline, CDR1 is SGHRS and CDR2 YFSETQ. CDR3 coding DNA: TGCGCCAGCCGACTAGCGGGGAAGGTGGAGCAGTACTTC. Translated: CASRLAGKVEQYF.

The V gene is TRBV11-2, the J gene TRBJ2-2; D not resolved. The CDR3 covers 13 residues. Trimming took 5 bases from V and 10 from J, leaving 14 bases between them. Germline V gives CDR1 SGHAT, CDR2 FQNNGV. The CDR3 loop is CASSHFEVEELFF. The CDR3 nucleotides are TGTGCCAGCAGCCATTTCGAGGTAGAGGAGCTGTTTTTT.